This T cell receptor (beta chain) was captured by sequencing in a study of blood T cell repertoires in COVID-19. Study-level background: Sites in the United States, Italy and Spain provided acute and convalescent COVID-19 samples.

This CDR3 spans 15 amino acids. Deletions cut 0 bases from V and 2 bases from J, with 8 bases between. The germline V gene has CDR1 MNHEY and CDR2 SVGEGT. Original processing notes: Reference gene primer amplification gave estimated nucleated cell counts. Clones were sequenced by immunoSEQ multiplex PCR, and TCRdb holds only the in-frame ones, with some missing. V, J and clone size derive from that table, while D and trimming were established from the DNA sequence. The sample carries approximately 290,000 clones, approximately 90% recorded once. The chain uses TRBV6-2 or TRBV6-3 and TRBJ1-5, with D unclear. This TCR was sampled from a woman aged 60 to 75 with acute or convalescent COVID-19. The specimen sequenced was peripheral blood. The CDR3 DNA reads TGTGCCAGCAGTTACTCAACTCTCGGCAATCAGCCCCAGCATTTT. The encoded protein is CASSYSTLGNQPQHF.